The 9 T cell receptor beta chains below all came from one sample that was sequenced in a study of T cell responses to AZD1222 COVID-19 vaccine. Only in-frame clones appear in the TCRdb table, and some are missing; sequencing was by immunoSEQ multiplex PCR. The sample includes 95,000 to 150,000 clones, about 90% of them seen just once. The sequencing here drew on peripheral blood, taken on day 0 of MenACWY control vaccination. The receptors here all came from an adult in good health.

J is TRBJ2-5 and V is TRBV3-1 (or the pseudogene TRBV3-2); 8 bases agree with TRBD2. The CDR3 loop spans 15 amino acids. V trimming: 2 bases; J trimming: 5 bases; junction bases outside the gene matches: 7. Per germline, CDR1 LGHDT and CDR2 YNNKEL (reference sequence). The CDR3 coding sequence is TGTGCCAGCAGCCAAAGCGGGGGTCTTGGGGAGACCCAGTACTTC. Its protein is CASSQSGGLGETQYF.

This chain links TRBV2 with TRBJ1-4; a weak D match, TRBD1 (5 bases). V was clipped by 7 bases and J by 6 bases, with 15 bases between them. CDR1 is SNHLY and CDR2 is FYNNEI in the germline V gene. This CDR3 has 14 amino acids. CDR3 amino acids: CASNFRGGDEKLFF. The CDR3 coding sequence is TGTGCCAGCAATTTTCGGGGGGGAGATGAAAAACTGTTTTTT.

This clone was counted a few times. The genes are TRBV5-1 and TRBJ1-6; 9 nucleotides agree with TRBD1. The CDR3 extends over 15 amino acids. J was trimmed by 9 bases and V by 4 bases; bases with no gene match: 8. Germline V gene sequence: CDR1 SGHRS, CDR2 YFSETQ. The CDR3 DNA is TGCGCCAGCAGCGGGGGCCGGGACAGGGCTTCACCCCTCCACTTT. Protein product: CASSGGRDRASPLHF.

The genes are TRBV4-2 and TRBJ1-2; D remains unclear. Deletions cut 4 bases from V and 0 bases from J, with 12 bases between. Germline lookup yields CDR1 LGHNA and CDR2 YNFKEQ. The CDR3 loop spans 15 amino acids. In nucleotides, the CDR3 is TGTGCCAGCAGCCCGCTGGGTGCAGCTAACTATGGCTACACCTTC. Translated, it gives CASSPLGAANYGYTF.

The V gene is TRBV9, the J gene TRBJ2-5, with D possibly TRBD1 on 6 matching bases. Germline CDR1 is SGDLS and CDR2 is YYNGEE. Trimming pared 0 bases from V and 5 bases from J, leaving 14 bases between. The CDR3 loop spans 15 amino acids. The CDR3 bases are TGTGCCAGCAGCGTAGGCGGCGGAACAGGGGAGACCCAGTACTTC. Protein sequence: CASSVGGGTGETQYF.

CDR3 sequence reads: CASSLSGSTDTQYF. The CDR3 DNA reads as TGTGCCAGCAGCCTTAGCGGGAGCACAGATACGCAGTATTTT. V gene TRBV3-1 (or the pseudogene TRBV3-2) combines with J gene TRBJ2-3; 7 bases are shared with TRBD2. The V gene end was trimmed by 4 bases and the J gene end by 0 bases; junction bases not matched to a gene: 1. Germline assignment: CDR1 LGHDT and CDR2 YNNKEL (reference sequence). This CDR3 comprises 14 residues.

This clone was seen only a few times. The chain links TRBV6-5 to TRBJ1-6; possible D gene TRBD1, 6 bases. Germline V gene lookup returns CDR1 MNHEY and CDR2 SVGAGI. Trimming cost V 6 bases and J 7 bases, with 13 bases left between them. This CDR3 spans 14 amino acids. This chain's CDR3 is CASSTGFPNSPLHF. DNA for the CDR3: TGTGCCAGCAGCACAGGGTTCCCCAATTCACCCCTCCACTTT.

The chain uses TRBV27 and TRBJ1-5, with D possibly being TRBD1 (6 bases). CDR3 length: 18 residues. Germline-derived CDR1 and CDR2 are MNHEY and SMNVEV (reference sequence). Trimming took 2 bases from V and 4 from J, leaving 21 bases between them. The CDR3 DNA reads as TGTGCCAGCAGTTTAACCCCGCGGGTGGGGGCTGGTAATCAGCCCCAGCATTTT. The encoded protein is CASSLTPRVGAGNQPQHF.

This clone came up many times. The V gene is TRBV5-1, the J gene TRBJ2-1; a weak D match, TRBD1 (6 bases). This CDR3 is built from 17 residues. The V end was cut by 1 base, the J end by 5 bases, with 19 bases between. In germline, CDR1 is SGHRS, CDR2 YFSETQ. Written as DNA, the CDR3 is TGCGCCAGCAGCTTGCCATTACCGGGACAACCAAACAATGAGCAGTTCTTC. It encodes CASSLPLPGQPNNEQFF.